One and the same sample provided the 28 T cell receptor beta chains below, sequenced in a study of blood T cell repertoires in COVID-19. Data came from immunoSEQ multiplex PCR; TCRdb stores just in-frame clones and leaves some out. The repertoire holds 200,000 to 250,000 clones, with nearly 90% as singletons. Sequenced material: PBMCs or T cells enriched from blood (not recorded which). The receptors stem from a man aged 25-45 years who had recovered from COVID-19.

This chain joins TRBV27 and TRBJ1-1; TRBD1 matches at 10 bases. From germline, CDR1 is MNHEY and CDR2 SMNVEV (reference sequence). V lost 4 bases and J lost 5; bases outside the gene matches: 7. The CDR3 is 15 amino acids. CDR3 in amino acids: CASSSSGTGETEAFF. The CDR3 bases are TGTGCCAGCAGTTCCTCCGGGACAGGGGAAACTGAAGCTTTCTTT.

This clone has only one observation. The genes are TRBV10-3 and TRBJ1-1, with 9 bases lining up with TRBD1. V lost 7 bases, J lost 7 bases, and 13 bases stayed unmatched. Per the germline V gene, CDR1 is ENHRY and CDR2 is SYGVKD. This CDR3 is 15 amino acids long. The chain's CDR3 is CAIKGPGTGISEAFF. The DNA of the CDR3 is TGTGCCATCAAGGGTCCCGGGACAGGGATCAGTGAAGCTTTCTTT.

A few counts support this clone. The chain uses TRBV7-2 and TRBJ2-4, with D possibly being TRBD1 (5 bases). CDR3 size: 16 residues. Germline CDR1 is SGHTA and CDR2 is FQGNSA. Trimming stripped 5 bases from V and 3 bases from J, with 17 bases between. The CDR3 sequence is CASSATGPYGKNIQYF. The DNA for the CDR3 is TGTGCCAGCAGCGCTACAGGCCCCTATGGCAAAAACATTCAGTACTTC.

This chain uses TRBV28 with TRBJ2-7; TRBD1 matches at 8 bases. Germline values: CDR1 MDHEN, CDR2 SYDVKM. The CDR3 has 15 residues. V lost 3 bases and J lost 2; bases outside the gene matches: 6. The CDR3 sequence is CASSFYGTGAYEQYF. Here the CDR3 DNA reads TGTGCCAGCAGTTTTTACGGGACAGGAGCCTACGAGCAGTACTTC. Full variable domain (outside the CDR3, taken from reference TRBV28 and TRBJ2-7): DVKVTQSSRYLVKRTGEKVFLECVQDMDHENMFWYRQDPGLGLRLIYFSYDVKMKEKGDIPEGYSVSREKKERFSLILESASTNQTSMYLCASSFYGTGAYEQYFGPGTRLTVT.

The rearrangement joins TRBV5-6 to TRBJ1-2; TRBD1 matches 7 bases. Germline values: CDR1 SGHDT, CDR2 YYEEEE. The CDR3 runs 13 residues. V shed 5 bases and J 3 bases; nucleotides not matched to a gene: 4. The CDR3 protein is CASRTQGDYGYTF. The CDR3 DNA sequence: TGTGCCAGCAGGACTCAGGGGGACTATGGCTACACCTTC. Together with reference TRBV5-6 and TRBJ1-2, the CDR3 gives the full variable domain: DAGVTQSPTHLIKTRGQQVTLRCSPKSGHDTVSWYQQALGQGPQFIFQYYEEEERQRGNFPDRFSGHQFPNYSSELNVNALLLGDSALYLCASRTQGDYGYTFGSGTRLTVV.

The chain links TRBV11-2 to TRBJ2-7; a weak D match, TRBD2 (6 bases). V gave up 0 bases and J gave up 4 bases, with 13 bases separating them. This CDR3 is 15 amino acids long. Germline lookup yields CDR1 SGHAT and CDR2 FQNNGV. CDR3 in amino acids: CASSLEGLATYEQYF. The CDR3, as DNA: TGTGCCAGCAGCTTAGAAGGTCTAGCGACGTACGAGCAGTACTTC.

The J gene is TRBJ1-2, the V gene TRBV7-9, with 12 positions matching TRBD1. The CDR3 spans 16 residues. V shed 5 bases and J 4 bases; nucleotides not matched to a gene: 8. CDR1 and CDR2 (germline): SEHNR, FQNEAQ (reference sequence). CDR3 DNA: TGTGCCAGCAGCCTAACCGGGACAGGGGGCCTCTATGGCTACACCTTC. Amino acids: CASSLTGTGGLYGYTF.

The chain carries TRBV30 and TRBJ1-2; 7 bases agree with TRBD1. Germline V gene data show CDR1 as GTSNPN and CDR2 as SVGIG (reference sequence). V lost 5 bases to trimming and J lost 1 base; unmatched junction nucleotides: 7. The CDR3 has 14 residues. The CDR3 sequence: CAWSPGQFNYGYTF. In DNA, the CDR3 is TGTGCCTGGTCTCCGGGACAGTTTAACTATGGCTACACCTTC.

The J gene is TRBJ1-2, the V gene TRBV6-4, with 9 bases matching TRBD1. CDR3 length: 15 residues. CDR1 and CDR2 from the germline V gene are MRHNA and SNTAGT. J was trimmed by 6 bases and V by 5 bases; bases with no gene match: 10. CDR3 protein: CASSLTGTGSHGYTF. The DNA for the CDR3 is TGTGCCAGCAGTCTAACCGGGACAGGGAGTCATGGCTACACCTTC.

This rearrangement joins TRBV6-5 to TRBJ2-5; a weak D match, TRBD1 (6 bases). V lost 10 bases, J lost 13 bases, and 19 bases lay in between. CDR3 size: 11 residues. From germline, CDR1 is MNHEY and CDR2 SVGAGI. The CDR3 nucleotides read TGTGCCACCTCGAACCTACAGGGCCGGTACTTC. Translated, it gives CATSNLQGRYF.

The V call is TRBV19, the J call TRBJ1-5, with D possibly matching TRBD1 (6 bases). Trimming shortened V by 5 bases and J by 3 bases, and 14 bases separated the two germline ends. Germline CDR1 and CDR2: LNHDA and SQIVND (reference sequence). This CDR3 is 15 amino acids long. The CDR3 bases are TGTGCCAGTAGTTTACAGGGAGTAGACAATCAGCCCCAGCATTTT. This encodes CASSLQGVDNQPQHF.

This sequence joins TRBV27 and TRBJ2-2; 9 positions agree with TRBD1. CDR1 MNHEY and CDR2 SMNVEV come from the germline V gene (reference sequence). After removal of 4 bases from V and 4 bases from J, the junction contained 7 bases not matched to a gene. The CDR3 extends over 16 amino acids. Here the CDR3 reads CASSWGQGVSTGELFF. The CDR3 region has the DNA TGTGCCAGCAGTTGGGGACAGGGAGTAAGCACCGGGGAGCTGTTTTTT.

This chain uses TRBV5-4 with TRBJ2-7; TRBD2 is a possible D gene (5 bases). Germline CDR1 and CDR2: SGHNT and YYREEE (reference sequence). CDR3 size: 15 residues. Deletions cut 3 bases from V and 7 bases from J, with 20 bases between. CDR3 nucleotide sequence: TGTGCCAGCAGCTCGGGGAGTGGGTACGTCAGGGAGCAGTACTTC. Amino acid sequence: CASSSGSGYVREQYF.

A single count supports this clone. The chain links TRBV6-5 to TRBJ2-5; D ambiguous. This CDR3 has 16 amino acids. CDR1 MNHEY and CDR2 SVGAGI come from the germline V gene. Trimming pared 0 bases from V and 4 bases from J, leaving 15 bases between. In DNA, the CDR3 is TGTGCCAGCAGTTACTCGATAGCTCCGGTAGGAGAGACCCAGTACTTC. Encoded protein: CASSYSIAPVGETQYF.

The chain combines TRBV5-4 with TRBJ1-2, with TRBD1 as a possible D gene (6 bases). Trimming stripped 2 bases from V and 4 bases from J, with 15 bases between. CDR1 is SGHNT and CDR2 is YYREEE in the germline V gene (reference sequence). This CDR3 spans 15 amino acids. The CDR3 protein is CASSFVGGQGYGYTF. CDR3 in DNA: TGTGCCAGCAGCTTCGTGGGGGGGCAGGGCTATGGCTACACCTTC.

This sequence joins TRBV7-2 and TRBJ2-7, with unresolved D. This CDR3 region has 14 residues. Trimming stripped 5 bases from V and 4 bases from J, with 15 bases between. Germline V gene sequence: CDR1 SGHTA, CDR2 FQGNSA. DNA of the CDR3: TGTGCCAGCAGCCCCCTAGGCGGATTGTACGAGCAGTACTTC. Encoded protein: CASSPLGGLYEQYF.

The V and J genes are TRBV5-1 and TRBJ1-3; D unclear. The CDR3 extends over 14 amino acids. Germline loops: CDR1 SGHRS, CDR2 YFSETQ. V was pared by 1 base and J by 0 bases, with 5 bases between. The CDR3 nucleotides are TGCGCCAGCAGCTTGTCCTTCTCTGGAAACACCATATATTTT. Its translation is CASSLSFSGNTIYF.

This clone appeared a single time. CDR3: CAGSLTVNTGELFF. CDR3 sequence (DNA): TGTGCCGGATCCCTGACAGTCAACACCGGGGAGCTGTTTTTT. The chain employs TRBV19 and TRBJ2-2; possible D gene TRBD1, 5 bases. The CDR3 totals 14 residues. Trimming removed 11 bases at V and 2 bases at J, with 15 bases between. Looked up from germline, CDR1 is LNHDA and CDR2 is SQIVND (reference sequence).

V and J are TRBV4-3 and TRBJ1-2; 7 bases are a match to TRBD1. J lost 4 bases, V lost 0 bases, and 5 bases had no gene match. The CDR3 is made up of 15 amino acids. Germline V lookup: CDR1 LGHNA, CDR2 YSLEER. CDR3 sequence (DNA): TGCGCCAGCAGCCAAGAAAGGGGGCTCGTCTATGGCTACACCTTC. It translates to CASSQERGLVYGYTF.

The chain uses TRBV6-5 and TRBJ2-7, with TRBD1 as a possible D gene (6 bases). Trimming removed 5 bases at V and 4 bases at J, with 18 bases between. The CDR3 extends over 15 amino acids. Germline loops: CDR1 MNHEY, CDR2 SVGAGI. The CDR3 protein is CASSMGATGTYEQYF. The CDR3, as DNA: TGTGCCAGCAGTATGGGGGCGACGGGAACTTACGAGCAGTACTTC.

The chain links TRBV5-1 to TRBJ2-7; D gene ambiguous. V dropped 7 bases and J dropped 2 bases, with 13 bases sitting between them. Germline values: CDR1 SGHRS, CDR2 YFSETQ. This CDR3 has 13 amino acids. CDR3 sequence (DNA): TGCGCCAGCCGTCTCCGCGGAACCTACGAGCAGTACTTC. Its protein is CASRLRGTYEQYF.

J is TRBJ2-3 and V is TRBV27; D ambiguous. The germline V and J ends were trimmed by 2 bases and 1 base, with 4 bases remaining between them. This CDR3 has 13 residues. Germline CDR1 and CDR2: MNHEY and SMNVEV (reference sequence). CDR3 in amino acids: CASSLRGTDTQYF. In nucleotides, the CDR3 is TGTGCCAGCAGTTTACGGGGCACAGATACGCAGTATTTT.

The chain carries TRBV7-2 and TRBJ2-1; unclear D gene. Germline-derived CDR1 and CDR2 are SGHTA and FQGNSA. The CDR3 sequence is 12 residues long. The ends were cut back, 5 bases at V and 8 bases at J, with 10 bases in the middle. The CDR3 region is CASSPQSHEQFF. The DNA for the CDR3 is TGTGCCAGCAGCCCCCAGTCGCATGAGCAGTTCTTC.

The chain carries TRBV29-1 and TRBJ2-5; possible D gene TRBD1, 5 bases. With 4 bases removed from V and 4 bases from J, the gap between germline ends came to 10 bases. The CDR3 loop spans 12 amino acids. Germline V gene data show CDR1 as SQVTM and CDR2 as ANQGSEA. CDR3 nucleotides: TGCAGCGTTGCAGGGCAGCTAGAGACCCAGTACTTC. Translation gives CSVAGQLETQYF.

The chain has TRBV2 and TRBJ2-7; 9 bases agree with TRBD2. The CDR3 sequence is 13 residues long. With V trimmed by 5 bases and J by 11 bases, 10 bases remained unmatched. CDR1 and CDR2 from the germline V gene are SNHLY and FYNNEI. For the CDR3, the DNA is TGTGCCAGCAGTTACGGACTAGCGAGTTCCGAGTACTTC. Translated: CASSYGLASSEYF.

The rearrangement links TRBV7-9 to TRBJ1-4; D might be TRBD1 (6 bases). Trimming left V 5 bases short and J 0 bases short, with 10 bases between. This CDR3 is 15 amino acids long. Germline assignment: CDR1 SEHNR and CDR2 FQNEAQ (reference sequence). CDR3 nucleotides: TGTGCCAGCAGCGGATACAGGGCAACTAATGAAAAACTGTTTTTT. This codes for CASSGYRATNEKLFF.

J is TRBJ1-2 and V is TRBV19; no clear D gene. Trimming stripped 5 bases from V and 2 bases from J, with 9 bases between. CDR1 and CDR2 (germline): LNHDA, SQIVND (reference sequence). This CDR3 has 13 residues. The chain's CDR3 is CASSVTGNYGYTF. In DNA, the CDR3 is TGTGCCAGTAGTGTCACCGGGAACTATGGCTACACCTTC.

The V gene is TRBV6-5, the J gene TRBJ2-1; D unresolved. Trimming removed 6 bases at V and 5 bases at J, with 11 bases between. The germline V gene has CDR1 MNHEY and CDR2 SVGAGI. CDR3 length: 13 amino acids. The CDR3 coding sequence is TGTGCCAGCAGCCCAAGCGTCGACAATGAGCAGTTCTTC. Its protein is CASSPSVDNEQFF.